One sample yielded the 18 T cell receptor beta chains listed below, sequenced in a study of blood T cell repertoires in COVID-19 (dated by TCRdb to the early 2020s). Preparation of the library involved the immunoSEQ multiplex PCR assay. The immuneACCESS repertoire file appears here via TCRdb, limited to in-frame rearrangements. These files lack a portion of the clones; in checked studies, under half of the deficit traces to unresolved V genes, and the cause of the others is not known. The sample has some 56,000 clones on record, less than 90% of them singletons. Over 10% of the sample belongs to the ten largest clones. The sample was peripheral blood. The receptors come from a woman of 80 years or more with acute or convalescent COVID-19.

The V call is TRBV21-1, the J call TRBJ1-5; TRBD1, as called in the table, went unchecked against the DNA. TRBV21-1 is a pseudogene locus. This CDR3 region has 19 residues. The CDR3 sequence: CASENALPGQGYRYQPQHF. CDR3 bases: TGTGCCAGTGAAAACGCGTTACCGGGACAGGGTTACCGCTATCAGCCCCAGCATTTT.

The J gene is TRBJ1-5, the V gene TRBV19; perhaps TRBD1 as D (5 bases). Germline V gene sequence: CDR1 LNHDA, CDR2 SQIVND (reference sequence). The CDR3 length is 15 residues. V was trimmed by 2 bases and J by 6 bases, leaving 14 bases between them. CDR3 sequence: CASSILGGGGQPQHF. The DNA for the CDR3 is TGTGCCAGTAGTATATTGGGGGGAGGCGGTCAGCCCCAGCATTTT. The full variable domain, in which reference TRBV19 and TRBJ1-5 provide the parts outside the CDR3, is DGGITQSPKYLFRKEGQNVTLSCEQNLNHDAMYWYRQDPGQGLRLIYYSQIVNDFQKGDIAEGYSVSREKKESFPLTVTSAQKNPTAFYLCASSILGGGGQPQHFGDGTRLSIL.

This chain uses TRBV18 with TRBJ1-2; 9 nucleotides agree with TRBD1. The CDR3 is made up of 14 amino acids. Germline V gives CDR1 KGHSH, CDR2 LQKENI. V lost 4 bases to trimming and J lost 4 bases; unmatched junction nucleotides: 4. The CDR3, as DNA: TGTGCCAGCTCACAAGAACAGGGGGCCTATGGCTACACCTTC. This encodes CASSQEQGAYGYTF.

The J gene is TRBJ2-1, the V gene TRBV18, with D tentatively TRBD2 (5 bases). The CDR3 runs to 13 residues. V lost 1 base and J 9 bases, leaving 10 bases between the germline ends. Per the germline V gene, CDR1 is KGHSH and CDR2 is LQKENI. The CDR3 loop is CASSPRSEGEQFF. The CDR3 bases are TGTGCCAGCTCACCACGAAGCGAGGGTGAGCAGTTCTTC. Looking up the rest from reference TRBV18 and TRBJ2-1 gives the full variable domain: NAGVMQNPRHLVRRRGQEARLRCSPMKGHSHVYWYRQLPEEGLKFMVYLQKENIIDESGMPKERFSAEFPKEGPSILRIQQVVRGDSAAYFCASSPRSEGEQFFGPGTRLTVL.

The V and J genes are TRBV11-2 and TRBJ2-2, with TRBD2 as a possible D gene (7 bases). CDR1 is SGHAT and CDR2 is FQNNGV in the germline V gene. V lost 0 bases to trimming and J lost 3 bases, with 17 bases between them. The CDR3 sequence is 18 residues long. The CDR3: CASSLDLGGASYTGELFF. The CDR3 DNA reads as TGTGCCAGCAGCTTAGATCTTGGGGGGGCCTCATACACCGGGGAGCTGTTTTTT.

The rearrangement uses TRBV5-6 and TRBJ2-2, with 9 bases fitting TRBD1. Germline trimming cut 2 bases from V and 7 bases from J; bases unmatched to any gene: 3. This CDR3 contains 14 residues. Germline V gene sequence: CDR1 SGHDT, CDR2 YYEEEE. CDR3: CASSFRQGGGELFF. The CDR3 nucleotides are TGTGCCAGCAGCTTCAGACAGGGGGGCGGGGAGCTGTTTTTT.

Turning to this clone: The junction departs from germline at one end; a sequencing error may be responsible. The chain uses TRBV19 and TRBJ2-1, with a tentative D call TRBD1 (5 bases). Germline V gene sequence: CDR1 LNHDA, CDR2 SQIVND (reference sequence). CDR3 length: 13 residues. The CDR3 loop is CVSSPGRSNEQFF. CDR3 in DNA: TGTGTCAGTTCCCCAGGGCGGAGCAATGAGCAGTTCTTC.

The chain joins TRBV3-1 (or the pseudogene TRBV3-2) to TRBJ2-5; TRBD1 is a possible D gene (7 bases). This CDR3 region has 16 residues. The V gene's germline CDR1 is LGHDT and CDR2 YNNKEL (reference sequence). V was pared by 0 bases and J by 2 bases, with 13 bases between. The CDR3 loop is CASSQDVAGGQETQYF. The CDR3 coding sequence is TGTGCCAGCAGCCAAGATGTGGCAGGGGGGCAAGAGACCCAGTACTTC.

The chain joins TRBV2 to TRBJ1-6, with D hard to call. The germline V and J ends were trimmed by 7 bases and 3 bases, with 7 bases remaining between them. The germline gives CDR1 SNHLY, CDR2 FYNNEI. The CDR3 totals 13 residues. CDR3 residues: CASMANYNSPLHF. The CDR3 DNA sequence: TGTGCCAGCATGGCCAACTATAATTCACCCCTCCACTTT.

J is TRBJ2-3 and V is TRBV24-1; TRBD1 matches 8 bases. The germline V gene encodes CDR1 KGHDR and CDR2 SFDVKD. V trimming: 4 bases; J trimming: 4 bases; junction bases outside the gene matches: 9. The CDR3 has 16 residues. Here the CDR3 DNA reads TGTGCCACCAGTGAAAATGGACAGGGAACCGCAGATACGCAGTATTTT. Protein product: CATSENGQGTADTQYF.

The DNA of the CDR3 is TGTGCCAGCAGCCCTATACCCGGGACAGGCGTCAATCAGCCCCAGCATTTT. This gives the protein CASSPIPGTGVNQPQHF. The rearrangement joins TRBV6-2 or TRBV6-3 to TRBJ1-5, with 8 nucleotides matching TRBD1. The J segment lost 3 bases and the V segment lost 6 bases, leaving 13 bases of the junction unmatched. The CDR3 spans 17 residues. The V gene's germline CDR1 is MNHEY and CDR2 SVGEGT.

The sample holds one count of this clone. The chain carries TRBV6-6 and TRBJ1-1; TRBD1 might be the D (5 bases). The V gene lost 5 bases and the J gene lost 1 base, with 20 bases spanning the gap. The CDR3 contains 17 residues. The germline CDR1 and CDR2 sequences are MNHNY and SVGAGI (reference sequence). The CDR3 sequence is CASSRDTGGRTNTEAFF. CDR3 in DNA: TGTGCCAGCAGTCGAGATACCGGGGGACGGACGAACACTGAAGCTTTCTTT.

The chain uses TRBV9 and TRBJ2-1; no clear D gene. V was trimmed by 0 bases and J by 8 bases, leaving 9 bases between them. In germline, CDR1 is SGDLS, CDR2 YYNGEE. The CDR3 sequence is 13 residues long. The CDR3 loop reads CASSVGPGDEQFF. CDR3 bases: TGTGCCAGCAGCGTAGGACCGGGTGATGAGCAGTTCTTC.

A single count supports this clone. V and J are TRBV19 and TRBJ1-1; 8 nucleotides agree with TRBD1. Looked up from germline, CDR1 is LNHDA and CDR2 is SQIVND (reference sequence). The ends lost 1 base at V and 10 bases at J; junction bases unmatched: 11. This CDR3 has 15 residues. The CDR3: CASSIVAGGTRGAFF. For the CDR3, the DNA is TGTGCCAGTAGTATAGTTGCAGGGGGCACTCGCGGAGCTTTCTTT.

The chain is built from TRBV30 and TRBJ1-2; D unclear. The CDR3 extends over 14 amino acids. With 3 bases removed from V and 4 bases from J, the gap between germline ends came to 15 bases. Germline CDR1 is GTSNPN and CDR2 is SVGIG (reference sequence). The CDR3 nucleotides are TGTGCCTGGAGAGAAATTTACGACTCCTATGGCTACACCTTC. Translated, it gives CAWREIYDSYGYTF.

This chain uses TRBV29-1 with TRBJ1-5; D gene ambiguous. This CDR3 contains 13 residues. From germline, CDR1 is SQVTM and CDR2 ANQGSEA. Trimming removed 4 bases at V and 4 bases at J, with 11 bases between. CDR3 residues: CSVAHGVNQPQHF. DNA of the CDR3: TGCAGCGTTGCTCACGGGGTAAATCAGCCCCAGCATTTT.

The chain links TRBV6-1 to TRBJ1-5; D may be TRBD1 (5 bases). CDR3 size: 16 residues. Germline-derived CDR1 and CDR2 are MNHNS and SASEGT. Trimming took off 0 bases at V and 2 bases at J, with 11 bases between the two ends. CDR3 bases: TGTGCCAGCAGTGAAGCCGGGGGGAGGGGCAATCAGCCCCAGCATTTT. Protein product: CASSEAGGRGNQPQHF.

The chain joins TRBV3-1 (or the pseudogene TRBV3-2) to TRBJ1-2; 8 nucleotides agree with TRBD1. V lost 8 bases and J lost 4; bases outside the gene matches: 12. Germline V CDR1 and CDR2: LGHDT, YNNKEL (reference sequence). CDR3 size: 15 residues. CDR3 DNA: TGTGCCAGCTACAACCCGGACAGGGCTGCCTATGGCTACACCTTC. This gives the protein CASYNPDRAAYGYTF.